The T cell receptor (beta chain) under discussion was sequenced for a study of blood T cell repertoires in COVID-19. Study as a whole: Samples representing acute and convalescent COVID-19 were sourced from the United States, Italy and Spain. In each case, the material was cDNA or gDNA derived from T cells, B-cell-depleted T cells, or PBMCs.

The CDR3 is made up of 15 amino acids. The germline gives CDR1 SGHRS, CDR2 YFSETQ. V was clipped by 3 bases and J by 3 bases; unmatched bases: 4. Sequenced by immunoSEQ multiplex PCR; TCRdb stores in-frame clones only, minus some. The table includes about 100,000 clones, about 80% detected once. The J gene is TRBJ2-1, the V gene TRBV5-1; 9 nucleotides match TRBD1. This TCR was sampled from a woman in her 70s with acute or convalescent COVID-19. What was sequenced was peripheral blood. The CDR3, as DNA: TGCGCCAGCAGCTGGCCGGGACAGGGCTACAATGAGCAGTTCTTC. The encoded protein is CASSWPGQGYNEQFF. Full variable domain (rest looked up from reference TRBV5-1 and TRBJ2-1): KAGVTQTPRYLIKTRGQQVTLSCSPISGHRSVSWYQQTPGQGLQFLFEYFSETQRNKGNFPGRFSGRQFSNSRSEMNVSTLELGDSALYLCASSWPGQGYNEQFFGPGTRLTVL.